This T cell receptor (beta chain) comes out of a study of CD8 T cells in Susac syndrome. The RNA input was roughly 0.45 to 1 ug, and it was reverse transcribed with random hexamers. TCRdb re-derived calls from the immunoSEQ multiplex PCR reads in MiXCR, one entry per CDR3 protein. The sample includes approximately 200,000 distinct CDR3 sequences, 90% to 95% of them seen just once. CDR3 size: 14 residues. V dropped 3 bases and J dropped 3 bases, with 13 bases sitting between them. Germline lookup yields CDR1 DFQATT and CDR2 SNEGSKA (reference sequence). The V and J genes are TRBV20-1 and TRBJ2-3, with a possible D match to TRBD1 (5 bases). The receptor's source is a human donor with multiple sclerosis. Sequenced material: CD4+ T cells from PBMCs. The CDR3 DNA sequence: TGCAGTGCTAGGACCCCAGGGCGGACAGATACGCAGTATTTT. Translation gives CSARTPGRTDTQYF.